The present T cell receptor (beta chain) was sequenced within a study of T-cell memory formation after mild COVID-19. Study at large: TCR clusters largely stayed donor specific. Regarding the study as a whole: Some SARS-CoV-2-responding clones were already detected in memory before infection. A balance of CD4 and CD8 characterized clones contracting day 15 to 85, whereas later expanders leaned CD4+.

This CDR3 region has 15 residues. Trimming left V 5 bases short and J 0 bases short, with 10 bases between. Germline CDR1 and CDR2: SEHNR and FQNEAQ (reference sequence). 5'RACE primed at constant segments yielded TCR alpha and TCR beta cDNA libraries bearing sample barcodes and UMIs. Using its own MiXCR run on the 5' RACE reads, TCRdb lists one record per CDR3 protein. Of some 160,000 distinct CDR3 sequences listed, about an eighth are singletons. This clonotype was detected only a few times. Its specificity is not known. The J gene is TRBJ1-4, the V gene TRBV7-9, with a tentative D call TRBD1 (5 bases). The sample consisted of PBMCs or a T cell subset sorted from them (not recorded which). The TCR sequence derives from a man aged 18 to 30 who had mild COVID-19 (a few samples of this study predate the infection). Cell type and time point are not known. The CDR3 loop is CASSPGTATNEKLFF. In DNA form, the CDR3 reads TGTGCCAGCAGCCCAGGGACCGCAACTAATGAAAAACTGTTTTTT.